This T cell receptor (beta chain) emerged from a study of shared clonotypes between healthy human individuals. Researchers partitioned CD4+ cells into CD45RA+ naive and CD45RA-negative memory subsets. V lost 0 bases and J lost 2, with 9 bases in between. CDR1 is SGDLS, CDR2 YYNGEE, per germline. The CDR3 spans 15 residues. Assay: immunoSEQ multiplex PCR; the TCRdb copy retains only in-frame clones and omits some. The sample lists about 2.4 million clones, 93% occurring once. This clonotype originated in a young man in good health. Some clones in this sample may be carry-over from other donors' samples. The rearrangement uses TRBV9 and TRBJ2-1; D perhaps matches TRBD2 (5 bases). Sequencing input: naive CD4+ T cells from PBMCs. Subset in this sample: CD45RA+ positively selected. In DNA form, the CDR3 reads TGTGCCAGCAGCGTAGGGGTTAGCGCCTACAATGAGCAGTTCTTC. Residues: CASSVGVSAYNEQFF.